This entry lists 25 T cell receptor beta chains sequenced from one sample in a study of control samples from healthy donors and cancer patients. This table comes from immunoSEQ multiplex PCR, and its TCRdb copy is limited to in-frame clones, with some not included. This table has around 100,000 clones, 88% appearing once. The sample comprised blood. The receptor source for this set is a woman in her 70s in good health.

The chain has TRBV2 and TRBJ1-5, with 8 bases matching TRBD1. The ends lost 3 bases at V and 6 bases at J; junction bases unmatched: 7. This CDR3 is built from 15 residues. Germline CDR1 reads SNHLY; CDR2 reads FYNNEI. Here the CDR3 DNA reads TGTGCCAGCAGTGAGGTGACAGGGGTGGGTCAGCCCCAGCATTTT. It codes for CASSEVTGVGQPQHF.

To note about this clone: The junction does not match germline at one end; this may be a read error. The chain links TRBV29-1 to TRBJ2-7; 8 bases line up with TRBD1. The CDR3 sequence is 14 residues long. The V gene's germline CDR1 is SQVTM and CDR2 ANQGSEA. CDR3 in DNA: TGCAACGTTCTACAGGGGGTCTCCACCTACGAGCAGTACTTC. Amino acids: CNVLQGVSTYEQYF.

The chain links TRBV6-1 to TRBJ1-1; a weak D match, TRBD1 (5 bases). Germline CDR1 reads MNHNS; CDR2 reads SASEGT. Trimming stripped 1 base from V and 10 bases from J, with 16 bases between. This CDR3 region has 14 residues. In nucleotides, the CDR3 is TGTGCCAGCAGTGAAGAAAATTTTGGACAAATAGCTTTCTTT. As protein: CASSEENFGQIAFF.

V and J are TRBV27 and TRBJ2-7; a weak D match, TRBD1 (6 bases). The CDR3 spans 14 residues. Trimming removed 0 bases at V and 6 bases at J, with 12 bases between. The germline gives CDR1 MNHEY, CDR2 SMNVEV (reference sequence). Here the CDR3 DNA reads TGTGCCAGCAGTTTATCGCCTCAGGGGTTCGAGCAGTACTTC. The encoded protein is CASSLSPQGFEQYF.

V gene TRBV10-2 combines with J gene TRBJ2-7; possibly TRBD1 or TRBD2 for D (5 bases each). The CDR3 sequence is 13 residues long. Germline CDR1 reads WSHSY; CDR2 reads SAAADI. V shed 10 bases and J shed 4 bases, with 17 bases lying between them. Here the CDR3 DNA reads TGCGCCACCTCACCGGGACCCCTATACGAGCAGTACTTC. The encoded protein is CATSPGPLYEQYF.

The chain uses TRBV19 and TRBJ2-5; D unclear. Deletions cut 5 bases from V and 5 bases from J, with 9 bases between. This CDR3 contains 12 residues. Germline V lookup: CDR1 LNHDA, CDR2 SQIVND (reference sequence). The CDR3 protein is CASSFLGETQYF. CDR3 DNA: TGTGCCAGTAGTTTTCTAGGCGAGACCCAGTACTTC. Full variable domain (missing parts from reference TRBV19 and TRBJ2-5): DGGITQSPKYLFRKEGQNVTLSCEQNLNHDAMYWYRQDPGQGLRLIYYSQIVNDFQKGDIAEGYSVSREKKESFPLTVTSAQKNPTAFYLCASSFLGETQYFGPGTRLLVL.

J is TRBJ2-3 and V is TRBV9, with 8 bases lining up with TRBD1. This CDR3 spans 15 amino acids. Germline V gene lookup returns CDR1 SGDLS and CDR2 YYNGEE. With 3 bases clipped from V and 8 bases from J, the junction kept 11 bases outside the gene matches. The CDR3 DNA reads as TGTGCCAGCAGCGATGGACAGGGAAGTTGGGGTACGCAGTATTTT. The encoded protein is CASSDGQGSWGTQYF.

V gene TRBV7-9 combines with J gene TRBJ1-2; 11 positions match TRBD1. With 5 bases clipped from V and 3 bases from J, the junction kept 5 bases outside the gene matches. The CDR3 has 15 residues. Looked up from germline, CDR1 is SEHNR and CDR2 is FQNEAQ (reference sequence). CDR3 sequence reads: CASSPGDRGDYGYTF. For the CDR3, the DNA is TGTGCCAGCAGCCCCGGGGACAGGGGGGACTATGGCTACACCTTC.

V and J are TRBV5-5 and TRBJ2-5, with D hard to call. The CDR3 length is 13 residues. Trimming left V 1 base short and J 4 bases short, with 8 bases between. The germline gives CDR1 SGHKS, CDR2 YYEKEE (reference sequence). CDR3 sequence reads: CASSLWVGETQYF. The CDR3 coding sequence is TGTGCCAGCAGCTTGTGGGTGGGAGAGACCCAGTACTTC.

This chain joins TRBV7-2 and TRBJ1-1, with D possibly TRBD1 on 5 matching bases. Germline V gene lookup returns CDR1 SGHTA and CDR2 FQGNSA. V gave up 4 bases and J gave up 1 base, with 13 bases separating them. This CDR3 contains 15 residues. CDR3 loop: CASSSGDWRNTEAFF. In DNA, the CDR3 is TGTGCCAGCAGCTCGGGGGACTGGAGGAACACTGAAGCTTTCTTT.

The V call is TRBV6-2 or TRBV6-3, the J call TRBJ1-5; tentatively, D is TRBD1 (5 bases). The CDR3 runs to 18 residues. V was pared by 4 bases and J by 9 bases, with 28 bases between. Germline CDR1 is MNHEY and CDR2 is SVGEGT. CDR3 coding DNA: TGTGCCAGCAGTTTAAGGGTTGGACCCGATACAGGAAAGAGGCCCCAGCATTTT. Its protein product is CASSLRVGPDTGKRPQHF.

The chain links TRBV6-1 to TRBJ2-7; maybe TRBD1 (6 bases). This CDR3 spans 13 amino acids. Per germline, CDR1 MNHNS and CDR2 SASEGT. Trimming stripped 9 bases from V and 1 base from J, with 13 bases between. The CDR3 loop reads CASRTDLSYEQYF. CDR3 coding DNA: TGTGCCAGTCGGACAGACCTATCCTACGAGCAGTACTTC.

This clone was detected once. V and J are TRBV6-5 and TRBJ2-5, with 7 bases fitting TRBD2. Germline loops: CDR1 MNHEY, CDR2 SVGAGI. CDR3 length: 14 residues. Losses at the gene ends were 2 bases for V and 5 bases for J; bases not matched to a gene: 5. Here the CDR3 reads CASSYGGSIETQYF. DNA of the CDR3: TGTGCCAGCAGTTACGGCGGGAGTATCGAGACCCAGTACTTC.

The V gene is TRBV10-3, the J gene TRBJ1-2, with D maybe TRBD1 (6 bases). V was clipped by 8 bases and J by 3 bases, with 16 bases between them. CDR1 is ENHRY and CDR2 is SYGVKD in the germline V gene. This CDR3 is built from 14 residues. The chain's CDR3 is CAIGTGLGDYGYTF. In nucleotides, the CDR3 is TGTGCCATCGGAACAGGGTTAGGGGACTATGGCTACACCTTC.

V gene TRBV7-9 combines with J gene TRBJ2-1; the D gene is possibly TRBD2 (5 bases). CDR1 is SEHNR, CDR2 FQNEAQ, per germline (reference sequence). V lost 1 base to trimming and J lost 7 bases, with 14 bases between them. This CDR3 region has 15 residues. As DNA, the CDR3 is TGTGCCAGCAGCTTAGAGTGGGAGAGATGGAATGAGCAGTTCTTC. Residues: CASSLEWERWNEQFF.

The rearrangement joins TRBV12-3 or TRBV12-4 to TRBJ2-7, with unresolved D. The ends were cut back, 8 bases at V and 2 bases at J, with 13 bases in the middle. The CDR3 runs to 13 residues. The CDR3 DNA reads as TGTGCCAGCGGACGCCATTCTCCCTACGAGCAGTACTTC. Amino acid sequence: CASGRHSPYEQYF.

This clone was counted a single time. The V and J genes are TRBV9 and TRBJ2-1; the match to TRBD2 covers 14 bases. The V and J ends lost 3 bases and 0 bases, in that order; junction bases with no gene match: 5. Germline lookup yields CDR1 SGDLS and CDR2 YYNGEE. The CDR3 is made up of 18 amino acids. The CDR3 nucleotides are TGTGCCAGCAGCGCGGGACTAGCGGGAGCCACCTCCTACAATGAGCAGTTCTTC. Encoded protein: CASSAGLAGATSYNEQFF.

The J gene is TRBJ1-4, the V gene TRBV3-1 (or the pseudogene TRBV3-2); D is undetermined. V was shortened by 2 bases and J by 3 bases, with 10 bases between the two germline ends. CDR3 length equals 15 residues. CDR1 and CDR2 (germline): LGHDT, YNNKEL (reference sequence). CDR3 sequence: CASSQRADPNEKLFF. Written as DNA, the CDR3 is TGTGCCAGCAGCCAAAGGGCAGACCCTAATGAAAAACTGTTTTTT.

The V call is TRBV4-3, the J call TRBJ1-3; D is undetermined. Germline CDR1 reads LGHNA; CDR2 reads YSLEER. The CDR3 covers 11 residues. V lost 1 base to trimming and J lost 5 bases, with 0 bases between them. The CDR3 region is CASSQGNTIYF. As DNA, the CDR3 is TGCGCCAGCAGCCAAGGAAACACCATATATTTT.

The chain joins TRBV7-9 to TRBJ1-2; 7 positions match TRBD1. There are 15 residues in the CDR3. Trimming took 4 bases from V and 8 from J; bases not matched to a gene: 13. From germline, CDR1 is SEHNR and CDR2 FQNEAQ (reference sequence). The CDR3 DNA follows: TGTGCCAGCAGCTCGACAGGGAATTTGGGCGTCGGCTACACCTTC. It is translated as CASSSTGNLGVGYTF.

This chain links TRBV6-5 with TRBJ1-5; 7 positions agree with TRBD1. From germline, CDR1 is MNHEY and CDR2 SVGAGI. V gave up 6 bases and J gave up 2 bases; unmatched junction bases: 7. The CDR3 extends over 15 amino acids. The CDR3 DNA reads as TGTGCCAGCAGACCCCAGGGGGGCGGCAATCAGCCCCAGCATTTT. It yields the protein CASRPQGGGNQPQHF.

V usage is TRBV20-1 and J usage is TRBJ2-5; D is unresolved. The CDR3 has 11 residues. Trimming cost V 6 bases and J 5 bases, with 10 bases left between them. Germline loops: CDR1 DFQATT, CDR2 SNEGSKA (reference sequence). CDR3 DNA: TGCAGTGCCCACCGTGGCGAGACCCAGTACTTC. It yields the protein CSAHRGETQYF.

The rearrangement uses TRBV3-1 (or the pseudogene TRBV3-2) and TRBJ1-4, with D tentatively TRBD1 (6 bases). The length of the CDR3 is 15 residues. Germline CDR1 and CDR2: LGHDT and YNNKEL (reference sequence). Deletions cut 4 bases from V and 4 bases from J, with 13 bases between. The CDR3 spells CASSPGTGNNEKLFF. CDR3 bases: TGTGCCAGCAGCCCCGGTACAGGGAATAATGAAAAACTGTTTTTT.

The chain uses TRBV12-3 or TRBV12-4 and TRBJ1-1; no firm D call. Trimming removed 7 bases from V and 0 bases from J, with 9 bases in between. CDR3 size: 13 residues. CDR3 loop: CASKQSLNTEAFF. The CDR3 coding sequence is TGTGCCAGCAAACAATCTCTGAACACTGAAGCTTTCTTT.

The chain joins TRBV14 to TRBJ2-3, with 8 bases aligning to TRBD1. J lost 6 bases, V lost 4 bases, and 3 bases had no gene match. Germline CDR1 reads SGHDN; CDR2 reads FVKESK. This CDR3 comprises 13 residues. CDR3 nucleotide sequence: TGTGCCAGCAGCCGGGACAGGATTGATACGCAGTATTTT. Protein: CASSRDRIDTQYF.